This T cell receptor (beta chain) was captured by sequencing in a study of blood T cell repertoires in COVID-19. CDR3 size: 18 residues. Germline assignment: CDR1 SGDLS and CDR2 YYNGEE. Unmatched junction bases numbered 10, after V lost 0 bases and J lost 5 bases. This clone has just one count. Libraries were prepared by immunoSEQ multiplex PCR; TCRdb keeps only in-frame clonotypes and omits some of them. The data hold just under 50,000 clones, with 84% observed a single time. Sequences were obtained from peripheral blood. V and J are TRBV9 and TRBJ2-1; 11 positions agree with TRBD2. The TCR originated in a human donor in a cohort sampled during active COVID-19. CDR3 region: CASSVGTSGRPTNNEQFF. The CDR3 bases are TGTGCCAGCAGCGTAGGAACTAGCGGGAGACCCACTAACAATGAGCAGTTCTTC.